These T cell receptor beta chains were read from a single sample in a study of spatial heterogeneity in lung cancer. TCRdb re-derived calls from the 5' RACE reads in MiXCR, one entry per CDR3 protein. The repertoire holds about 92,000 distinct CDR3 sequences, with over 9.5% as singletons. The specimen comprised PBMCs, sampled at surgery. These receptors were obtained from a male donor with early-stage non-small cell lung cancer. CDR3s include the opening cysteine and the closing phenylalanine or tryptophan. A D gene is named only where the DNA matches it firmly. Clone size, where shown, is once, few, many, or a class for clones that have expanded.

>TRBJ1-5|NA|18|NA|TRBV2
CASSESGVPIEANQPQHF
>TRBJ2-7|NA|13|few|TRBV5-4
CASSLDRRYEQYF
>TRBJ2-3|TRBD2|15|many|TRBV19
CASSLAASGTDTQYF
>TRBJ1-1|TRBD1|13|NA|TRBV6-6
CASTPRGGTEAFF
>TRBJ2-1|NA|12|many|TRBV28
CASSLLYNEQFF
>TRBJ2-7|NA|14|many|TRBV14
CASSPIGASYEQYF
>TRBJ2-3|TRBD2|14|few|TRBV20-1
CSAFQLAGKDTQYF
>TRBJ2-2|NA|14|NA|TRBV3-1
CASSQGSATGELFF
>TRBJ1-2|NA|14|many|TRBV7-3
CASSLGNGKTSYTF
>TRBJ2-5|TRBD1|13|few|TRBV28
CASSSGTGRTQYF
>TRBJ2-1|TRBD2|15|few|TRBV5-1
CASGRTSGDRNEQFF
>TRBJ2-2|TRBD2|15|NA|TRBV20-1
CSARARGRVAGELFF
>TRBJ2-7|TRBD1|15|few|TRBV3-1
CASSPGTGGPNEQYF
>TRBJ2-5|NA|14|few|TRBV12-3/TRBV12-4
CASSFNLVQETQYF
>TRBJ2-7|NA|12|few|TRBV6-5
CASSVLGDEQYF
>TRBJ1-2|NA|14|NA|TRBV14
CASSLSGRFVGYTF
>TRBJ2-3|TRBD2|15|few|TRBV29-1
CSALGLAISTDTQYF
>TRBJ2-4|NA|15|NA|TRBV9
CASSPGGSGRNIQYF
>TRBJ1-4|NA|14|NA|TRBV28
CASSLPSRNEKLFF
>TRBJ2-7|TRBD1|15|NA|TRBV11-2
CASSEQPGGPYEQYF
>TRBJ1-2|NA|17|once|TRBV12-3/TRBV12-4
CASSREGRQTTNYGYTF
>TRBJ2-2|NA|14|NA|TRBV11-3
CASSLGAVVGELFF
>TRBJ2-1|TRBD1|15|NA|TRBV2
CASSPRQGPSDEQFF
>TRBJ2-7|NA|15|few|TRBV11-2
CASSATGTLFYEQYF
>TRBJ1-1|NA|13|NA|TRBV12-3/TRBV12-4
CASSSETVTEAFF
>TRBJ1-1|TRBD1|12|NA|TRBV20-1
CSAWDRYTEAFF
>TRBJ1-1|NA|13|many|TRBV27
CASRYQENTEAFF
>TRBJ2-1|TRBD2|11|NA|TRBV30
CAWSVSGEQFF
>TRBJ1-4|NA|15|few|TRBV10-3
CAIRAGLTTNEKLFF
>TRBJ1-5|TRBD1|15|few|TRBV28
CASSRGQGAGQPQHF
>TRBJ2-7|TRBD1|14|NA|TRBV29-1
CSAALGTASYEQYF
>TRBJ1-2|NA|13|NA|TRBV12-3/TRBV12-4
CASSLVADYGYTF
>TRBJ2-5|TRBD1|16|NA|TRBV6-6
CASILQQGAGSETQYF
>TRBJ2-1|NA|14|NA|TRBV19
CASSIRSGWHEQFF
>TRBJ2-3|NA|13|NA|TRBV6-5
CASRDTGTDTQYF
>TRBJ1-6|TRBD1|16|NA|TRBV30
CAWSPSPGTGNSPLHF
>TRBJ2-1|NA|16|NA|TRBV27
CASSLYGSNWFNEQFF
>TRBJ1-6|NA|15|few|TRBV20-1
CSALIPGGYNSPLHF
>TRBJ2-5|NA|14|NA|TRBV11-2
CASSNSVYQETQYF
>TRBJ1-4|NA|15|NA|TRBV28
CASSLIRGRNEKLFF
>TRBJ1-1|NA|13|few|TRBV20-1
CSASGGVGTEAFF
>TRBJ1-1|NA|14|few|TRBV20-1
CSARGGTGNTEAFF
>TRBJ1-1|NA|14|few|TRBV6-1
CASSEARSATEAFF
>TRBJ2-1|NA|16|few|TRBV7-8
CASSLARGLPLNEQFF
>TRBJ2-3|NA|14|few|TRBV12-3/TRBV12-4
CASSLRGSGDTQYF
>TRBJ1-6|NA|14|NA|TRBV15
CATSSGTYNSPLHF
>TRBJ2-7|NA|12|NA|TRBV14
CASSQDHYEQYF
>TRBJ2-7|TRBD1|12|NA|TRBV11-2
CASSPTGTEQYF
>TRBJ1-2|NA|14|NA|TRBV3-1
CASSSRTITGGYTF
>TRBJ2-3|TRBD2|15|NA|TRBV30
CAWSVPAGSTDTQYF
>TRBJ2-2|TRBD2|18|many|TRBV6-2/TRBV6-3
CASSYYWLAGENTGELFF
>TRBJ2-7|TRBD1|14|many|TRBV27
CASRRGTGDYEQYF
>TRBJ1-5|TRBD1|15|NA|TRBV5-1
CASSQGQNSNQPQHF
>TRBJ1-2|NA|15|NA|TRBV12-3/TRBV12-4
CASTLRQGTHYGYTF
>TRBJ1-4|NA|16|few|TRBV7-2
CASSSPEGSTNEKLFF
>TRBJ1-1|NA|15|NA|TRBV4-3
CASSQDPMFLTEAFF
>TRBJ2-7|NA|11|NA|TRBV29-1
CSVFTGGEQYF
>TRBJ1-6|NA|17|NA|TRBV27
CASSFRPTSSYNSPLHF
>TRBJ2-2|NA|14|many|TRBV7-3
CASSMPGDTGELFF
>TRBJ1-1|NA|13|many|TRBV29-1
CSVHGPVNTEAFF